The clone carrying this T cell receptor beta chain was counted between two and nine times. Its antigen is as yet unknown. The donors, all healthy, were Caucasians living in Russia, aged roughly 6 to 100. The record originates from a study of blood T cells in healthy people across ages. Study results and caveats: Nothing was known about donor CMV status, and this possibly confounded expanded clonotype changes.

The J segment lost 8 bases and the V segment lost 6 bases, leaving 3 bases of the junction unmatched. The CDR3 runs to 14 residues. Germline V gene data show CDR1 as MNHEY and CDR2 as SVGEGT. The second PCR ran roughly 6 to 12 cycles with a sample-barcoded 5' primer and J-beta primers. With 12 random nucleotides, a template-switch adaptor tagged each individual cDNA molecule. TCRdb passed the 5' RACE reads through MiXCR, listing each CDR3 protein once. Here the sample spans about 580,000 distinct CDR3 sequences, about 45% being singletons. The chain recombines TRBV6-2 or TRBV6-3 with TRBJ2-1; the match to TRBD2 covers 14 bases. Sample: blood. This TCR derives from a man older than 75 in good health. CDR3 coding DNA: TGTGCCAGCAGAGAGGGACTAGCGGGAGATGAGCAGTTCTTC. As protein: CASREGLAGDEQFF.